This entry lists 27 T cell receptor beta chains sequenced from one sample in a study of somatic mutations in cytotoxic T cells in rheumatoid arthritis. Data came from immunoSEQ multiplex PCR; TCRdb stores just in-frame clones and leaves some out. The sample shows some 30,000 clones, roughly 86% of them seen only once. The sample consisted of CD8+ T cells sorted from blood. Receptors were obtained from an adult with rheumatoid arthritis.

The V gene is TRBV15, the J gene TRBJ1-3; 10 nucleotides align to TRBD1. Germline V gene lookup returns CDR1 LNHNV and CDR2 YYDKDF (reference sequence). The junction had 5 bases not matched to a gene; V was cut back by 8 bases and J by 4 bases. CDR3 length: 14 amino acids. CDR3 sequence: CATQDRGNGNTIYF. The CDR3 region has the DNA TGTGCCACCCAGGACAGGGGGAACGGAAACACCATATATTTT.

In nucleotides, the CDR3 is TGTGCCTGGAGTGTATCGTTCTCCGGCGAAGATGGCTACACCTTC. Translation: CAWSVSFSGEDGYTF. The chain joins TRBV30 to TRBJ1-2; D unclear. Germline lookup yields CDR1 GTSNPN and CDR2 SVGIG (reference sequence). The CDR3 is made up of 15 amino acids. V was cut by 0 bases and J by 6 bases, with 17 bases left in between.

This rearrangement joins TRBV2 to TRBJ1-2; D might be TRBD1 (6 bases). The CDR3 totals 16 residues. CDR1 SNHLY and CDR2 FYNNEI come from the germline V gene. The ends were cut back, 6 bases at V and 2 bases at J, with 19 bases in the middle. In DNA, the CDR3 is TGTGCCAGCAGACGTATTACAGGGCCGGTAAACTATGGCTACACCTTC. It yields the protein CASRRITGPVNYGYTF. Full variable domain (missing parts from reference TRBV2 and TRBJ1-2): EPEVTQTPSHQVTQMGQEVILRCVPISNHLYFYWYRQILGQKVEFLVSFYNNEISEKSEIFDDQFSVERPDGSNFTLKIRSTKLEDSAMYFCASRRITGPVNYGYTFGSGTRLTVV.

The chain uses TRBV6-1 and TRBJ2-1; no reliable D call. This CDR3 has 13 residues. V was cut by 4 bases and J by 5 bases, with 9 bases left in between. Germline loops: CDR1 MNHNS, CDR2 SASEGT. The CDR3 coding sequence is TGTGCCAGCAGTGCCGGAAGGGACAATGAGCAGTTCTTC. Protein product: CASSAGRDNEQFF.

This chain uses TRBV6-1 with TRBJ1-2; TRBD1 aligns across 7 bases. In germline, CDR1 is MNHNS, CDR2 SASEGT. The J segment lost 8 bases and the V segment lost 6 bases, leaving 15 bases of the junction unmatched. The CDR3 covers 15 residues. CDR3 loop: CASRVGQLLASGYTF. In DNA, the CDR3 is TGTGCCAGCAGGGTGGGACAGCTTTTAGCGAGCGGCTACACCTTC.

This clone has just a few counts. The chain links TRBV10-1 to TRBJ2-7; 9 bases agree with TRBD1. With V trimmed by 4 bases and J by 3 bases, 4 bases remained unmatched. This CDR3 has 14 residues. Germline V gene sequence: CDR1 WNHNN, CDR2 SYGVQD (reference sequence). The CDR3 DNA follows: TGCGCCAGCAGTGCGACGGGACAGGGCTACGAGCAGTACTTC. It codes for CASSATGQGYEQYF.

This chain joins TRBV5-5 and TRBJ2-7; D gene unclear. Germline CDR1 and CDR2: SGHKS and YYEKEE (reference sequence). The CDR3 runs 12 residues. Trimming stripped 4 bases from V and 3 bases from J, with 8 bases between. The CDR3 here is CASSLDLYEQYF. DNA for the CDR3: TGTGCCAGCAGCCTGGACCTCTACGAGCAGTACTTC.

V is TRBV7-9 and J is TRBJ1-6, with D possibly being TRBD1 (5 bases). The CDR3 is 14 residues long. Trimming removed 1 base at V and 8 bases at J, with 9 bases between. Per germline, CDR1 SEHNR and CDR2 FQNEAQ (reference sequence). The CDR3 nucleotides read TGTGCCAGCAGCTTAGGCCAGGGAGATTCACCCCTCCACTTT. Protein: CASSLGQGDSPLHF.

The rearrangement uses TRBV4-3 and TRBJ2-2; 8 bases align to TRBD1. CDR1 is LGHNA, CDR2 YSLEER, per germline. The trim removed 1 base at V and 3 bases at J, leaving 7 bases unmatched. The CDR3 length is 17 residues. CDR3 nucleotides: TGCGCCAGCAGCCAAGGTGTTTACAGGGGGGACACCGGGGAGCTGTTTTTT. It translates to CASSQGVYRGDTGELFF.

J is TRBJ2-1 and V is TRBV7-9; TRBD2 agrees at 9 bases. The CDR3 covers 16 residues. Losses at the gene ends were 5 bases for V and 3 bases for J; bases not matched to a gene: 8. Germline-derived CDR1 and CDR2 are SEHNR and FQNEAQ (reference sequence). The CDR3 reads CASSPGLAADYNEQFF. Here the CDR3 DNA reads TGTGCCAGCAGCCCGGGACTAGCTGCGGACTACAATGAGCAGTTCTTC.

This chain joins TRBV6-1 and TRBJ1-2, with D tentatively TRBD1 (6 bases). Germline V CDR1 and CDR2: MNHNS, SASEGT. Trimming shortened V by 8 bases and J by 6 bases, and 19 bases separated the two germline ends. The CDR3 length is 14 residues. The CDR3 nucleotides are TGTGCCAGCCAATTACAGGGATTGGGGCATGGCTACACCTTC. It specifies CASQLQGLGHGYTF.

The rearrangement uses TRBV6-5 and TRBJ2-5; D unclear. V dropped 0 bases and J dropped 7 bases, with 12 bases sitting between them. This CDR3 region has 14 residues. Germline-derived CDR1 and CDR2 are MNHEY and SVGAGI. CDR3 region: CASSYSGSFGTQYF. Written as DNA, the CDR3 is TGTGCCAGCAGTTACTCCGGCAGCTTTGGGACCCAGTACTTC.

This chain connects TRBV29-1 to TRBJ1-3, with D tentatively TRBD1 (5 bases). CDR1 is SQVTM and CDR2 is ANQGSEA in the germline V gene. The V end lost 6 bases, the J end lost 0 bases, and 12 bases lay between the germline ends. The CDR3 is 14 residues long. CDR3 bases: TGCAGCGTGTTGACAGTCAACTCTGGAAACACCATATATTTT. This codes for CSVLTVNSGNTIYF.

V is TRBV6-6 and J is TRBJ1-1; tentative D call: TRBD1 (5 bases). Germline V gene sequence: CDR1 MNHNY, CDR2 SVGAGI (reference sequence). V lost 7 bases and J 1 base, leaving 13 bases between the germline ends. The CDR3 length is 14 residues. The CDR3 sequence is CASIPDSWNTEAFF. The CDR3 region has the DNA TGTGCCAGCATTCCCGACAGTTGGAACACTGAAGCTTTCTTT.

This clone occurred once. The chain is built from TRBV7-9 and TRBJ2-3; 12 nucleotides line up with TRBD2. The trim removed 5 bases at V and 2 bases at J, leaving 5 bases unmatched. The germline V gene has CDR1 SEHNR and CDR2 FQNEAQ (reference sequence). There are 16 residues in the CDR3. The CDR3 is CASSPRTSGNTDTQYF. CDR3 DNA: TGTGCCAGCAGCCCTCGGACTAGCGGGAACACAGATACGCAGTATTTT.

The V and J genes are TRBV5-1 and TRBJ1-2; D call uncertain. Trimming left V 2 bases short and J 2 bases short, with 16 bases between. There are 16 residues in the CDR3. Germline loops: CDR1 SGHRS, CDR2 YFSETQ. CDR3 amino acids: CASSFNTARLNYGYTF. CDR3 DNA sequence: TGCGCCAGCAGCTTTAATACAGCTAGATTGAACTATGGCTACACCTTC. Full variable domain (missing parts from reference TRBV5-1 and TRBJ1-2): KAGVTQTPRYLIKTRGQQVTLSCSPISGHRSVSWYQQTPGQGLQFLFEYFSETQRNKGNFPGRFSGRQFSNSRSEMNVSTLELGDSALYLCASSFNTARLNYGYTFGSGTRLTVV.

This clone is termed medium-sized (0.01 to 0.1%). This specimen includes other DNA sequences encoding the same CDR3. The chain has TRBV11-2 and TRBJ1-1; D gene ambiguous. The CDR3 has 12 amino acids. CDR1 is SGHAT, CDR2 FQNNGV, per germline. The germline V and J ends were trimmed by 0 bases and 4 bases, with 3 bases remaining between them. The CDR3 sequence is CASSLDSTEAFF. CDR3 in DNA: TGTGCCAGCAGCTTAGATTCCACTGAAGCTTTCTTT.

The chain combines TRBV4-2 with TRBJ2-7, with D hard to call. Germline CDR1 and CDR2: LGHNA and YNFKEQ. Trimming cost V 0 bases and J 0 bases, with 12 bases left between them. This CDR3 region has 16 residues. The CDR3 spells CASSQDDGPPSYEQYF. The CDR3 nucleotides read TGTGCCAGCAGCCAAGATGACGGCCCGCCCTCCTACGAGCAGTACTTC.

The J gene is TRBJ2-3, the V gene TRBV6-5, with a tentative D call TRBD1 (6 bases). Germline V gene data show CDR1 as MNHEY and CDR2 as SVGAGI. CDR3 length equals 15 residues. The V end lost 2 bases, the J end lost 4 bases, and 13 bases lay between the germline ends. The DNA for the CDR3 is TGTGCCAGCAGTTACAAAACAGGGTACCCAGATACGCAGTATTTT. Encoded protein: CASSYKTGYPDTQYF.

V usage is TRBV7-9 and J usage is TRBJ1-3; D gene ambiguous. This CDR3 has 13 residues. Germline CDR1 reads SEHNR; CDR2 reads FQNEAQ (reference sequence). Between the trimmed V and J ends, which lost 8 bases and 4 bases, there was a span of 12 bases. The CDR3 DNA reads TGTGCCAGCCGAACCGACTCCGGAAACACCATATATTTT. Protein: CASRTDSGNTIYF.

This chain joins TRBV13 and TRBJ2-3; 10 nucleotides agree with TRBD2. The germline V gene encodes CDR1 PRHDT and CDR2 FYEKMQ (reference sequence). This CDR3 is built from 15 residues. The V gene end was trimmed by 2 bases and the J gene end by 6 bases; junction bases not matched to a gene: 5. The CDR3 spells CASSLLSSGSDTQYF. DNA of the CDR3: TGTGCCAGCAGCTTACTGTCTAGCGGGAGCGATACGCAGTATTTT.

Concerning this clone itself: A junction end diverges from the germline sequence, so it may reflect a read error. The genes are TRBV7-7 and TRBJ2-1, with 10 positions matching TRBD2. Germline V gene lookup returns CDR1 SSHAT and CDR2 FNYEAQ (reference sequence). The CDR3 consists of 16 residues. In DNA, the CDR3 is TGTGCTAGCAGCCCTAGAACTAGCGGGAAAGAAAATGAGCAGTTCTTC. It translates to CASSPRTSGKENEQFF.

The genes are TRBV19 and TRBJ2-7; possibly TRBD1 for D (5 bases). Germline loops: CDR1 LNHDA, CDR2 SQIVND (reference sequence). The germline V and J ends were trimmed by 4 bases and 3 bases, with 7 bases remaining between them. The CDR3 spans 12 residues. CDR3 sequence (DNA): TGTGCCAGTAGTACCCAGGGCTACGAGCAGTACTTC. It specifies CASSTQGYEQYF.

The chain is built from TRBV7-3 and TRBJ2-3; TRBD1 agrees at 9 bases. Per the germline V gene, CDR1 is SGHTA and CDR2 is FQGTGA. Trimming removed 5 bases from V and 0 bases from J; junction bases left unmatched: 6. CDR3 length: 16 amino acids. The CDR3 loop is CASSNTGGVSTDTQYF. The CDR3 nucleotides are TGTGCCAGCAGCAACACAGGGGGCGTTAGCACAGATACGCAGTATTTT.

CDR3 loop: CASSPFETQYF. The DNA for the CDR3 is TGTGCCAGCAGCCCCTTTGAGACCCAGTACTTC. The chain joins TRBV7-9 to TRBJ2-5, with D uncertain. Germline loops: CDR1 SEHNR, CDR2 FQNEAQ (reference sequence). With 5 bases removed from V and 5 bases from J, the gap between germline ends came to 6 bases. CDR3 length equals 11 residues. Based on the CDR3 plus reference TRBV7-9 and TRBJ2-5, the full variable domain is DTGVSQNPRHKITKRGQNVTFRCDPISEHNRLYWYRQTLGQGPEFLTYFQNEAQLEKSRLLSDRFSAERPKGSFSTLEIQRTEQGDSAMYLCASSPFETQYFGPGTRLLVL.

This clone showed up just once. The gene calls are TRBV6-4 and TRBJ2-1; no firm D call. The CDR3 loop spans 13 amino acids. The germline V gene has CDR1 MRHNA and CDR2 SNTAGT. Deletions cut 5 bases from V and 0 bases from J, with 5 bases between. The CDR3 coding sequence is TGTGCCAGCAGTAGGGACTCCTACAATGAGCAGTTCTTC. Its translation is CASSRDSYNEQFF.

To note about this clone: In this CDR3 the conserved last residue, phenylalanine or tryptophan, is missing, so a read error is likely. J is TRBJ2-7 and V is TRBV4-2; no reliable D call. CDR1 LGHNA and CDR2 YNFKEQ come from the germline V gene. Trimming took off 4 bases at V and 1 base at J, with 8 bases between the two ends. CDR3 length: 13 residues. The CDR3, as DNA: TGTGCCAGCAGCCTGTGGGTGTCCTACGAGCAGTACCTC. This encodes CASSLWVSYEQYL.